This T cell receptor beta chain comes out of a study of T cells expressing NK-cell markers. As for the study in general: The study drew TCR beta repertoires from sorted CD3+CD56+NKG2C+, CD3+CD56+NKG2C- and CD3+CD56-NKG2C+ T cells. Out of eight donors sequenced, seven tested HCMV-seropositive and the remaining one seronegative.

TCRdb re-called the 5' RACE reads; one entry per CDR3 protein, DNA not given. The sample data list some 500,000 distinct CDR3 sequences. Germline CDR1 SGHRS, CDR2 YFSETQ. This CDR3 region has 15 residues. Material for sequencing was blood T cells: a sorted CD56 or NKG2C T cell subset, CD4+ or CD8+ T cells, or bulk PBMC T cells (not recorded which). The chain uses TRBV5-1 and TRBJ2-5. This receptor was identified in a woman between 50 and 59 years old in good health. The CDR3 here is CASSLAFTDQETQYF.